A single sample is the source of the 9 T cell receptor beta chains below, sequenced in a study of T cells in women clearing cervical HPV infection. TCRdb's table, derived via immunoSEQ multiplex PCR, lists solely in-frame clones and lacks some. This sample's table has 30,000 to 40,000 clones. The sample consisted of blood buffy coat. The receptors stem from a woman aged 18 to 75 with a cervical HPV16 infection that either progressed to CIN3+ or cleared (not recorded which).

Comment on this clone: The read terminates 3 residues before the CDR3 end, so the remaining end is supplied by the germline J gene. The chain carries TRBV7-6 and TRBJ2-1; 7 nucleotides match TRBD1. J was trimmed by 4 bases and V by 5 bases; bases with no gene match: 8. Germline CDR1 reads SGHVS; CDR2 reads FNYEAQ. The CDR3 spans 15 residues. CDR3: CASSPGTVLYNEQFF. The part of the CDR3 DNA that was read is TGTGCCAGCAGCCCCGGGACAGTACTTTACAATGAG.

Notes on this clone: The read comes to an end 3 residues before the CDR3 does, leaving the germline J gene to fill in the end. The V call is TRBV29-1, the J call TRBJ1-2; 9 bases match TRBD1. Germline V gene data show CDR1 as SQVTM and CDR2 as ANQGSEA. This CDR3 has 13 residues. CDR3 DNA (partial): TGCAGCGTAAGCCCGGGACAGGGTTTGGGC. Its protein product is CSVSPGQGLG. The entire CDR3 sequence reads CSVSPGQGLGYTF.

Partial CDR3 DNA: TGTGCCAGCAGCTTGCAGGGGAGTGACACTGAA. Translation gives CASSLQGSDTE. The full CDR3 protein reads CASSLQGSDTEAFF. V is TRBV7-2 and J is TRBJ1-1, with D tentatively TRBD1 (6 bases). Read coverage stops 3 residues before the CDR3 terminus; the germline J gene supplies the remainder. Per germline, CDR1 SGHTA and CDR2 FQGNSA. The germline V and J ends were trimmed by 3 bases and 3 bases, with 11 bases remaining between them. CDR3 length: 14 amino acids. The variable domain in full, with the rest retrieved from reference TRBV7-2 and TRBJ1-1, is GAGVSQSPSNKVTEKGKDVELRCDPISGHTALYWYRQSLGQGLEFLIYFQGNSAPDKSGLPSDRFSAERTGGSVSTLTIQRTQQEDSAVYLCASSLQGSDTEAFFGQGTRLTVV.

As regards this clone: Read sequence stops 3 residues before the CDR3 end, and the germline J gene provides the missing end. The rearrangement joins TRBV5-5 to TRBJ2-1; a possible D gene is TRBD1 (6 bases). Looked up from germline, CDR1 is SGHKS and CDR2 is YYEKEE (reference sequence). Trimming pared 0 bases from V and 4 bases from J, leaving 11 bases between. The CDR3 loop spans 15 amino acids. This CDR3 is CASSLAGQGYNEQFF. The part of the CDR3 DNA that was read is TGTGCCAGCAGCTTGGCCGGTCAGGGGTACAATGAG.

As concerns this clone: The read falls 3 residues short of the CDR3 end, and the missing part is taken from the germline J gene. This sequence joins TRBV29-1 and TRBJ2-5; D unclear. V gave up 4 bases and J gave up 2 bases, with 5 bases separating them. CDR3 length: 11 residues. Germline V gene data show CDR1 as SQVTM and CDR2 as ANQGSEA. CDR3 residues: CSVASQETQYF. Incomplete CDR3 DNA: TGCAGCGTTGCCTCTCAAGAGACC.

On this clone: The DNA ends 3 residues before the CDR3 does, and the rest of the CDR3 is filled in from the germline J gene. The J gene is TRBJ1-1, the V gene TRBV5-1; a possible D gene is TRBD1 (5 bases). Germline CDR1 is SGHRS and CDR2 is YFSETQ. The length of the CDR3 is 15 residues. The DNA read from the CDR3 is TGCGCCAGCAGGCCAACGAGGGACTCAACATTCGGA. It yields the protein CASRPTRDSTFG. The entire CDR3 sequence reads CASRPTRDSTFGAFF.

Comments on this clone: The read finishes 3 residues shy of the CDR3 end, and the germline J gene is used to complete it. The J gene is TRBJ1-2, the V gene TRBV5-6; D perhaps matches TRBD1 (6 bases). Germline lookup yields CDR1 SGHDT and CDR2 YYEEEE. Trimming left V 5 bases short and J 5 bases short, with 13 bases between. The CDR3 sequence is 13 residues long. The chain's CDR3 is CASSPQGLYGYTF. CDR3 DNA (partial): TGTGCCAGCAGTCCCCAGGGGCTTTATGGC. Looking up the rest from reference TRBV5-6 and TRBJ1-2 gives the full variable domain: DAGVTQSPTHLIKTRGQQVTLRCSPKSGHDTVSWYQQALGQGPQFIFQYYEEEERQRGNFPDRFSGHQFPNYSSELNVNALLLGDSALYLCASSPQGLYGYTFGSGTRLTVV.

CDR3 sequence reads: CASSLAWTGVDTQYF. The covered CDR3 bases are TGTGCCAGCAGCTTAGCGTGGACAGGTGTAGATACG. The V gene is TRBV7-6, the J gene TRBJ2-3; 7 bases fit TRBD1. Sequencing ends 3 residues short of the CDR3 end; the germline J gene provides the rest. Germline loops: CDR1 SGHVS, CDR2 FNYEAQ. With V trimmed by 0 bases and J by 5 bases, 5 bases remained unmatched. CDR3 length equals 15 residues.

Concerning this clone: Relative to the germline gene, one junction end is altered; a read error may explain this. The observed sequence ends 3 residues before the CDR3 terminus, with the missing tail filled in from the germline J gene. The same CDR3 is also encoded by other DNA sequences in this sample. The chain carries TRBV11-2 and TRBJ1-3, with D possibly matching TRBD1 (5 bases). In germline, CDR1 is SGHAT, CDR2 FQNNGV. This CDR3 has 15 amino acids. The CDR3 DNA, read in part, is TGTGCCAGCAGCTCACAGACAGTATCTGGAAACACT. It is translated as CASSSQTVSGNT. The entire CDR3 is CASSSQTVSGNTIYF.